This TCR beta chain was sequenced during a study of cytotoxic CD8 clonotypes in ibrutinib-treated CLL. Study as a whole: A mean of approximately 260,000 productive templates and about 88,000 productive rearrangements was obtained per sample.

Germline loops: CDR1 SGDLS, CDR2 YYNGEE. The CDR3 loop spans 16 amino acids. Deletions cut 3 bases from V and 5 bases from J, with 19 bases between. Whole-study findings and limits: Clonality was elevated at ibrutinib response and had returned toward baseline at progression. Sustained-remission and progressing patients were not sampled at matched times.

Investigators sought sequencing depths of between 1 in 200,000 and 1 in 1 million T cells. Here immunoSEQ multiplex PCR was the method, and the copy in TCRdb shows in-frame clones only, minus some. The sample has tens of thousands of clones, about half seen once. In the case of this clone: Its cognate antigen is unknown.

The input for sequencing was PBMCs, taken before ibrutinib treatment. This sequence originates from a human donor with chronic lymphocytic leukemia. The chain recombines TRBV9 with TRBJ2-3, with D perhaps given as TRBD1 or TRBD2 (6 bases each). In nucleotides, the CDR3 is TGTGCCAGCAGCGCCGGTTTAACGGGGGCGGGAGATACGCAGTATTTT. It encodes CASSAGLTGAGDTQYF.